The next 15 T cell receptor beta chains were all read from a single sample in a study of shared clonotypes between healthy human individuals. TCRdb keeps only in-frame clones here, not all; method: immunoSEQ multiplex PCR. The repertoire holds a few million clones, with almost 96% as singletons. Sequencing input: naive CD4+ T cells sorted from blood. Stated subset: CD45RA+ positively selected. These receptor sequences come from a man between 18 and 29 years old in good health.

This clone was observed a single time. The chain uses TRBV18 and TRBJ2-1, with 7 positions matching TRBD2. This CDR3 has 14 amino acids. Looked up from germline, CDR1 is KGHSH and CDR2 is LQKENI. The V and J ends lost 4 bases and 8 bases, in that order; junction bases with no gene match: 8. DNA for the CDR3: TGTGCCAGCTCACGGGAGGGGCTCAGCGATGAGCAGTTCTTC. Translating gives CASSREGLSDEQFF.

V usage is TRBV6-1 and J usage is TRBJ1-6; D is ambiguous. CDR3 length equals 13 residues. Germline V lookup: CDR1 MNHNS, CDR2 SASEGT. V was pared by 7 bases and J by 11 bases, with 15 bases between. The CDR3 spells CASTRDIVAPLHF. CDR3 DNA sequence: TGTGCCAGCACCCGGGATATCGTGGCACCCCTCCACTTT.

This clone came up a few times. The chain joins TRBV19 to TRBJ1-6, with 10 bases that match TRBD1. The CDR3 is made up of 14 amino acids. V shed 7 bases and J 7 bases; nucleotides not matched to a gene: 4. Germline CDR1 reads LNHDA; CDR2 reads SQIVND (reference sequence). The CDR3 loop reads CASTGTGENSPLHF. In DNA form, the CDR3 reads TGTGCCAGTACCGGGACAGGGGAGAATTCACCCCTCCACTTT.

The CDR3 bases are TGTGCCTGGAATCAAGAGGGGGCCCAGCCCCAGCATTTT. Translation gives CAWNQEGAQPQHF. This chain connects TRBV30 to TRBJ1-5, with TRBD1 matching 7 bases. The germline V gene encodes CDR1 GTSNPN and CDR2 SVGIG (reference sequence). Unmatched junction bases numbered 7, after V lost 4 bases and J lost 7 bases. This CDR3 is built from 13 residues.

The rearrangement uses TRBV30 and TRBJ2-7, with 7 bases aligning to TRBD1. Germline CDR1 reads GTSNPN; CDR2 reads SVGIG (reference sequence). The CDR3 sequence is 14 residues long. V was pared by 2 bases and J by 2 bases, with 6 bases of the junction left unmatched. The CDR3 DNA is TGTGCCTGGAGTACCTCGGGACAGCCCTACGAGCAGTACTTC. Translation: CAWSTSGQPYEQYF.

The chain employs TRBV29-1 and TRBJ2-3; 7 nucleotides line up with TRBD2. Germline V CDR1 and CDR2: SQVTM, ANQGSEA. The CDR3 spans 15 residues. The V and J ends lost 8 bases and 1 base, in that order; junction bases with no gene match: 12. This chain's CDR3 is CSFWMGGIGTDTQYF. The CDR3 DNA sequence: TGCAGCTTCTGGATGGGGGGGATCGGCACAGATACGCAGTATTTT.

CDR3 protein: CASSLGTGALYGYTF. CDR3 DNA sequence: TGTGCCAGCAGCCTTGGGACAGGGGCTCTCTATGGCTACACCTTC. This chain links TRBV7-2 with TRBJ1-2; TRBD1 aligns across 10 bases. Losses at the gene ends were 5 bases for V and 4 bases for J; bases not matched to a gene: 7. Germline CDR1 reads SGHTA; CDR2 reads FQGNSA. CDR3 size: 15 residues.

The DNA for the CDR3 is TGTGCCAGCAGTGAAAAGGGAAGGGGTCTTGAGAGCTATGGCTACACCTTC. It translates to CASSEKGRGLESYGYTF. This chain joins TRBV2 and TRBJ1-2; possible D gene TRBD1, 5 bases. Germline CDR1 is SNHLY and CDR2 is FYNNEI. The CDR3 runs to 17 residues. V was shortened by 2 bases and J by 4 bases, with 20 bases between the two germline ends.

Only one count was recorded for this clone. At the DNA level, this CDR3 is encoded by other sequences in the same sample as well. This chain joins TRBV5-1 and TRBJ2-2, with D perhaps matching TRBD1 (5 bases). Trimming stripped 1 base from V and 5 bases from J, with 9 bases between. Germline V lookup: CDR1 SGHRS, CDR2 YFSETQ. The CDR3 consists of 14 residues. CDR3 amino acids: CASSLQGGTGELFF. The DNA for the CDR3 is TGCGCCAGCAGCTTGCAGGGTGGGACCGGGGAGCTGTTTTTT.

This chain uses TRBV7-9 with TRBJ2-3; D is ambiguous. CDR3 length: 13 amino acids. Per the germline V gene, CDR1 is SEHNR and CDR2 is FQNEAQ (reference sequence). V was cut by 0 bases and J by 4 bases, with 5 bases left in between. The DNA for the CDR3 is TGTGCCAGCAGCTTAGCGGCGGCAGATACGCAGTATTTT. Protein: CASSLAAADTQYF.

The chain couples TRBV4-1 to TRBJ2-5; D is uncertain. The germline V and J ends were trimmed by 5 bases and 2 bases, with 12 bases remaining between them. Germline CDR1 and CDR2: MGHRA and YSYEKL. The CDR3 consists of 14 residues. Written as DNA, the CDR3 is TGCGCCAGCAGCTCAAGCCGGCAGCAAGAGACCCAGTACTTC. It codes for CASSSSRQQETQYF.

The J gene is TRBJ2-5, the V gene TRBV10-3; D possibly corresponds to TRBD1 (6 bases). Trimming shortened V by 6 bases and J by 1 base, and 15 bases separated the two germline ends. Germline-derived CDR1 and CDR2 are ENHRY and SYGVKD. The CDR3 length is 15 residues. CDR3 in DNA: TGTGCCATCAGGGAATCCGGGACAAGCCAAGAGACCCAGTACTTC. This gives the protein CAIRESGTSQETQYF.

J is TRBJ2-1 and V is TRBV6-5; 7 nucleotides align to TRBD2. The germline gives CDR1 MNHEY, CDR2 SVGAGI. The CDR3 is 15 amino acids. Losses at the gene ends were 6 bases for V and 4 bases for J; bases not matched to a gene: 9. DNA of the CDR3: TGTGCCAGCAGCCCGGGACTACCTAATTACAATGAGCAGTTCTTC. Translation gives CASSPGLPNYNEQFF.

The chain couples TRBV11-1 to TRBJ2-7; 11 nucleotides line up with TRBD1. This CDR3 comprises 18 residues. The V gene end was trimmed by 0 bases and the J gene end by 4 bases; junction bases not matched to a gene: 11. From germline, CDR1 is SGHAT and CDR2 FQDESV (reference sequence). The CDR3 DNA reads as TGTGCCAGCAGCTTAGCTCCGGAAAGGACAGGGGGCCATTACGAGCAGTACTTC. It is translated as CASSLAPERTGGHYEQYF.

The J gene is TRBJ2-6, the V gene TRBV6-5, with D unclear. The ends were cut back, 6 bases at V and 4 bases at J, with 10 bases in the middle. This CDR3 has 14 residues. Germline values: CDR1 MNHEY, CDR2 SVGAGI. The CDR3: CASSYLRGANVLTF. The CDR3 region has the DNA TGTGCCAGCAGCTACCTTAGGGGGGCCAACGTCCTGACTTTC.